This T cell receptor beta chain was sequenced for a study of CD8+CD57+ T cells in acquired aplastic anemia. Study at large: DNA recovered from sorted CD4+ and CD8+ cells had a mean of about 3 ug.

Patients included in sequencing had previously demonstrated CD8+CD57+ cell expansion by flow cytometry. In all patients, the disease was severe acquired aplastic anemia. V was pared by 10 bases and J by 2 bases, with 15 bases between. The germline gives CDR1 SEHNR, CDR2 FQNEAQ (reference sequence). The CDR3 sequence is 14 residues long. Study results and limitations: Patients and controls shared roughly 28 CD8+ CDR3 sequences, which appeared highly expressed in patients and within their immunodominant clones. No significant difference in CD8+ Simpson's diversity was found between patients and controls.

The template for TCR beta VDJ and CDR3 sequence profiling was genomic DNA. TCRdb used MiXCR to reprocess the reads, holding one entry per CDR3 protein. The repertoire consists of 55,000 to 60,000 distinct CDR3 sequences, with roughly 60% occurring once and the leading ten covering under 20%. As for this clonotype: Its antigen remains unknown.

The sequence derives from a human donor with aplastic anemia. The V gene is TRBV7-9, the J gene TRBJ1-3; no definite D call. The specimen sequenced was sorted CD4+, CD8+, or CD8+CD57+ T cells (not recorded which) from PBMCs. The CDR3 region is CATGSRETGNTIYF. CDR3 DNA: TGTGCCACCGGGAGCCGAGAGACTGGAAACACCATATATTTT.